This T cell receptor beta chain was sequenced in a study of T cell responses to AZD1222 COVID-19 vaccine. This CDR3 contains 14 residues. Germline loops: CDR1 LNHDA, CDR2 SQIVND (reference sequence). J was trimmed by 6 bases and V by 4 bases; bases with no gene match: 6. TCRdb keeps only in-frame clones here, not all; method: immunoSEQ multiplex PCR. The sample carries about 120,000 clones, approximately 87% recorded once. Source: peripheral blood, taken on day 0 of AZD1222 vaccination. The chain joins TRBV19 to TRBJ1-2, with 9 positions matching TRBD1. This receptor was obtained from an adult in good health. DNA for the CDR3: TGTGCCAGTAGTACTGCTGGGGACAGGGATGGCTACACCTTC. Translation: CASSTAGDRDGYTF. Combining the CDR3 with reference TRBV19 and TRBJ1-2 gives the whole variable domain DGGITQSPKYLFRKEGQNVTLSCEQNLNHDAMYWYRQDPGQGLRLIYYSQIVNDFQKGDIAEGYSVSREKKESFPLTVTSAQKNPTAFYLCASSTAGDRDGYTFGSGTRLTVV.